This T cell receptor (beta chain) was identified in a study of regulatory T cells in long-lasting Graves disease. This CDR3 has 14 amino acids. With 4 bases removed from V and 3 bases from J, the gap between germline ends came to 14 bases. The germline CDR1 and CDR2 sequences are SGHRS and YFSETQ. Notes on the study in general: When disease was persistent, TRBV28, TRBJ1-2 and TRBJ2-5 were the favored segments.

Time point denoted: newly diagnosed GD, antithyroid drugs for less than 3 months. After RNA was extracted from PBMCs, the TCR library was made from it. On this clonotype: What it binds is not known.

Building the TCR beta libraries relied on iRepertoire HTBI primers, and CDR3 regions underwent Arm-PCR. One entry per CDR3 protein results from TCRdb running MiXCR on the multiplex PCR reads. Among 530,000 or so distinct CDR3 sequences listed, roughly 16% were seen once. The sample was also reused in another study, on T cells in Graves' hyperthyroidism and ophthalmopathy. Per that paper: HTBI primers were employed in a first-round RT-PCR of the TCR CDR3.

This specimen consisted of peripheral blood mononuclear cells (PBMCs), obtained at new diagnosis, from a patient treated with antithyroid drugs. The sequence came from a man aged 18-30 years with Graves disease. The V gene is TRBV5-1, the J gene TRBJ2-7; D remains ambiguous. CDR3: CASSVGSLDYEQYF. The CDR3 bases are TGCGCCAGCAGCGTAGGTAGCCTAGACTACGAGCAGTACTTC.